This T cell receptor beta chain was captured by sequencing in a study of control samples from healthy donors and cancer patients. Libraries were prepared by immunoSEQ multiplex PCR; TCRdb keeps only in-frame clonotypes and omits some of them. The table shows fewer than 60,000 clones, with roughly 95% occurring only once. The V and J ends lost 4 bases and 3 bases, in that order; junction bases with no gene match: 7. The CDR3 extends over 16 amino acids. Germline V gene sequence: CDR1 ENHRY, CDR2 SYGVKD. This chain uses TRBV10-3 with TRBJ2-3, with 10 nucleotides matching TRBD2. Sequencing was done on a sample of blood. The receptor was isolated from a man in his thirties or forties in good health. The CDR3 spells CAISAASGSSTDTQYF. The CDR3 bases are TGTGCCATCAGTGCTGCTAGCGGGAGTAGTACAGATACGCAGTATTTT.